Listed here are 31 T cell receptor beta chains from one sample, sequenced in a study of blood T cell repertoires in COVID-19. Profiling relied on immunoSEQ multiplex PCR, and the TCRdb table lists in-frame clones only, not all of them. The sample records about 200,000 clones, more than 75% being singletons. The sample consisted of peripheral blood. These receptors were obtained from a man in his fifties or sixties with acute or convalescent COVID-19.

The chain uses TRBV4-1 and TRBJ2-2; 12 nucleotides line up with TRBD2. This CDR3 contains 13 residues. Germline V gene lookup returns CDR1 MGHRA and CDR2 YSYEKL. After removal of 10 bases from V and 7 bases from J, the junction contained 4 bases not matched to a gene. The CDR3 sequence: CAILGLAGGELFF. The CDR3 region has the DNA TGCGCCATCCTGGGACTAGCGGGCGGGGAGCTGTTTTTT.

The chain carries TRBV3-1 (or the pseudogene TRBV3-2) and TRBJ2-2; 9 nucleotides align to TRBD1. V was pared by 1 base and J by 4 bases, with 7 bases of the junction left unmatched. CDR1 and CDR2 (germline): LGHDT, YNNKEL (reference sequence). The CDR3 has 17 residues. The CDR3 here is CASSQARTGALTGELFF. The CDR3 DNA sequence: TGTGCCAGCAGCCAAGCCAGGACAGGGGCCCTCACCGGGGAGCTGTTTTTT.

The chain has TRBV5-4 and TRBJ2-1; a possible D gene is TRBD2 (6 bases). Germline V lookup: CDR1 SGHNT, CDR2 YYREEE (reference sequence). Trimming left V 2 bases short and J 2 bases short, with 14 bases between. The CDR3 runs to 16 residues. The CDR3 region has the DNA TGTGCCAGCAGCTTTTTCGGGCGGGGAACCTACAATGAGCAGTTCTTC. Translation: CASSFFGRGTYNEQFF.

V usage is TRBV6-5 and J usage is TRBJ1-2; tentatively, D is TRBD1 (5 bases). This CDR3 is 13 amino acids long. Germline CDR1 MNHEY, CDR2 SVGAGI. V lost 4 bases, J lost 6 bases, and 12 bases lay in between. The CDR3 bases are TGTGCCAGCAGTTCCGGGACTTTGGATGGCTACACCTTC. Translation gives CASSSGTLDGYTF.

This clone turned up a few times. The gene calls are TRBV5-6 and TRBJ1-3; 9 bases agree with TRBD1. The germline CDR1 and CDR2 sequences are SGHDT and YYEEEE. This CDR3 region has 18 residues. V lost 2 bases and J lost 0; bases outside the gene matches: 9. CDR3 nucleotide sequence: TGTGCCAGCAGCTTAGCCGGGACAGGGCGACTCTCTGGAAACACCATATATTTT. Translating it yields CASSLAGTGRLSGNTIYF. The full variable domain, its missing parts supplied by reference TRBV5-6 and TRBJ1-3, is DAGVTQSPTHLIKTRGQQVTLRCSPKSGHDTVSWYQQALGQGPQFIFQYYEEEERQRGNFPDRFSGHQFPNYSSELNVNALLLGDSALYLCASSLAGTGRLSGNTIYFGEGSWLTVV.

The gene calls are TRBV7-8 and TRBJ2-3; D is possibly TRBD2 (7 bases). This CDR3 contains 15 residues. Germline CDR1 is SGHVS and CDR2 is FQNEAQ. Trimming shortened V by 3 bases and J by 4 bases, and 14 bases separated the two germline ends. CDR3 DNA sequence: TGTGCCAGCAGCTTGGGGGGGGGCGCGTCAGATACGCAGTATTTT. This gives the protein CASSLGGGASDTQYF.

V gene TRBV11-2 combines with J gene TRBJ2-1; D is unresolved. Germline values: CDR1 SGHAT, CDR2 FQNNGV. V lost 5 bases to trimming and J lost 6 bases, with 8 bases between them. This CDR3 contains 12 residues. The DNA of the CDR3 is TGTGCCAGCAGCCACACCTCCAATGAGCAGTTCTTC. Its translation is CASSHTSNEQFF.

The V call is TRBV5-1, the J call TRBJ2-7; D is unresolved. CDR1 is SGHRS, CDR2 YFSETQ, per germline. Trimming removed 4 bases at V and 2 bases at J, with 10 bases between. The CDR3 consists of 13 residues. The CDR3 sequence: CASSRLAAYEQYF. As DNA, the CDR3 is TGCGCCAGCAGCCGACTGGCAGCCTACGAGCAGTACTTC.

The chain employs TRBV27 and TRBJ1-1, with 7 bases lining up with TRBD1. This CDR3 spans 14 amino acids. The germline V gene has CDR1 MNHEY and CDR2 SMNVEV (reference sequence). With V trimmed by 1 base and J by 7 bases, 6 bases remained unmatched. CDR3 DNA: TGTGCCAGCAGTTTATGGACAGGCCATGGTGAAGCTTTCTTT. This codes for CASSLWTGHGEAFF.

The chain couples TRBV19 to TRBJ2-2, with D possibly being TRBD1 (6 bases). V shed 3 bases and J shed 1 base, with 9 bases lying between them. Germline V gene data show CDR1 as LNHDA and CDR2 as SQIVND (reference sequence). The CDR3 contains 15 residues. CDR3 amino acids: CASSMAGVNTGELFF. CDR3 DNA sequence: TGTGCCAGTAGTATGGCAGGGGTGAACACCGGGGAGCTGTTTTTT. Variable domain in full (rest from reference TRBV19 and TRBJ2-2): DGGITQSPKYLFRKEGQNVTLSCEQNLNHDAMYWYRQDPGQGLRLIYYSQIVNDFQKGDIAEGYSVSREKKESFPLTVTSAQKNPTAFYLCASSMAGVNTGELFFGEGSRLTVL.

This clone is classed as medium-sized (0.01 to 0.1%). The V and J genes are TRBV6-1 and TRBJ2-3; D gene uncertain. The germline V gene has CDR1 MNHNS and CDR2 SASEGT. The V gene lost 1 base and the J gene lost 4 bases, with 6 bases spanning the gap. This CDR3 is built from 13 residues. CDR3 bases: TGTGCCAGCAGTGAAGGTACTCCAGATACGCAGTATTTT. The encoded protein is CASSEGTPDTQYF.

V is TRBV6-5 and J is TRBJ1-6; TRBD1 is a possible D gene (5 bases). CDR3 length equals 15 residues. V was shortened by 2 bases and J by 9 bases, with 14 bases between the two germline ends. The V gene's germline CDR1 is MNHEY and CDR2 SVGAGI. DNA of the CDR3: TGTGCCAGCAGTTACGAAGGGGCCCCAGGTTCACCCCTCCACTTT. It yields the protein CASSYEGAPGSPLHF.

This sequence joins TRBV10-3 and TRBJ2-7; perhaps TRBD2 as D (5 bases). V was pared by 5 bases and J by 0 bases, with 8 bases between. The length of the CDR3 is 13 residues. Per germline, CDR1 ENHRY and CDR2 SYGVKD. CDR3 sequence reads: CAISTGSSYEQYF. The DNA of the CDR3 is TGTGCCATCAGTACGGGGAGCTCCTACGAGCAGTACTTC.

The rearrangement links TRBV12-3 or TRBV12-4 to TRBJ1-5; no clear D. V lost 6 bases, J lost 9 bases, and 12 bases lay in between. The CDR3 consists of 12 residues. CDR3 region: CASRPRGGPQHF. DNA of the CDR3: TGTGCCAGCAGGCCACGTGGAGGGCCCCAGCATTTT.

This chain uses TRBV27 with TRBJ2-7; TRBD2 agrees at 13 bases. The V gene end was trimmed by 5 bases and the J gene end by 2 bases; junction bases not matched to a gene: 3. The CDR3 covers 15 residues. Germline loops: CDR1 MNHEY, CDR2 SMNVEV (reference sequence). The CDR3 loop reads CASSLGTSGAYEQYF. Here the CDR3 DNA reads TGTGCCAGCAGTCTCGGGACTAGCGGGGCCTACGAGCAGTACTTC.

This chain links TRBV13 with TRBJ1-5; 7 bases agree with TRBD1. Trimming removed 5 bases from V and 3 bases from J; junction bases left unmatched: 4. The CDR3 is 14 residues long. Germline V gene sequence: CDR1 PRHDT, CDR2 FYEKMQ (reference sequence). The CDR3 nucleotides are TGTGCCAGCAGCCTCGGACAGGTCAATCAGCCCCAGCATTTT. This encodes CASSLGQVNQPQHF.

The V gene is TRBV12-5, the J gene TRBJ2-5; possible D gene TRBD1, 6 bases. From germline, CDR1 is LGHNT and CDR2 FRNRAP. Trimming pared 2 bases from V and 0 bases from J, leaving 13 bases between. This CDR3 contains 16 residues. The CDR3 bases are TGTGCTAGTGGTTTGCCCTTGACAGGAAACCAAGAGACCCAGTACTTC. Residues: CASGLPLTGNQETQYF.

This rearrangement joins TRBV11-3 to TRBJ1-2; D not resolved. The CDR3 totals 14 residues. Looked up from germline, CDR1 is SGHNT and CDR2 is YENEEA. Between the trimmed V and J ends, which lost 0 bases and 0 bases, there was a span of 5 bases. DNA for the CDR3: TGTGCCAGCAGCTTAGACAGTACTAACTATGGCTACACCTTC. This sequence encodes CASSLDSTNYGYTF.

The chain carries TRBV7-3 and TRBJ1-1; tentative D call: TRBD1 (6 bases). The germline CDR1 and CDR2 sequences are SGHTA and FQGTGA. The CDR3 contains 14 residues. V shed 5 bases and J shed 3 bases, with 13 bases lying between them. CDR3 DNA sequence: TGTGCCAGCAGCGCCGGGGGGGCGGACACTGAAGCTTTCTTT. It yields the protein CASSAGGADTEAFF.

The chain employs TRBV13 and TRBJ2-3, with 10 bases matching TRBD1. J was trimmed by 4 bases and V by 5 bases; bases with no gene match: 9. CDR1 and CDR2 (germline): PRHDT, FYEKMQ (reference sequence). There are 16 residues in the CDR3. DNA of the CDR3: TGTGCCAGCAGCCAGCGGACAGGGGGACGCGCAGATACGCAGTATTTT. Residues: CASSQRTGGRADTQYF.

This chain links TRBV11-3 with TRBJ2-7; tentatively, D is TRBD2 (6 bases). This CDR3 has 16 amino acids. V gave up 1 base and J gave up 4 bases, with 17 bases separating them. CDR1 SGHNT and CDR2 YENEEA come from the germline V gene. The DNA for the CDR3 is TGTGCCAGCAGCTTAGGCGCAGGGCGGGATGATTACGAGCAGTACTTC. The encoded protein is CASSLGAGRDDYEQYF.

The CDR3 loop is CASSYSSNYGYTF. CDR3 in DNA: TGTGCCAGCAGTTACTCGAGTAACTATGGCTACACCTTC. The V gene is TRBV5-6, the J gene TRBJ1-2; D is ambiguous. CDR1 and CDR2 (germline): SGHDT, YYEEEE. Trimming shortened V by 5 bases and J by 1 base, and 9 bases separated the two germline ends. This CDR3 region has 13 residues.

This clone was seen just once. The chain recombines TRBV29-1 with TRBJ2-1; TRBD2 matches at 7 bases. The CDR3 is made up of 12 amino acids. Germline-derived CDR1 and CDR2 are SQVTM and ANQGSEA. The V gene end was trimmed by 5 bases and the J gene end by 6 bases; junction bases not matched to a gene: 4. In DNA form, the CDR3 reads TGCAGCGTTAAACCGGGGGGCAATGAGCAGTTCTTC. It translates to CSVKPGGNEQFF.

This chain joins TRBV5-1 and TRBJ1-1; D is uncertain. The CDR3 spans 14 residues. V was trimmed by 10 bases and J by 4 bases, leaving 20 bases between them. CDR1 is SGHRS, CDR2 YFSETQ, per germline. CDR3 protein: CASQEVSFGTEAFF. In nucleotides, the CDR3 is TGCGCCTCTCAGGAGGTGTCCTTCGGCACTGAAGCTTTCTTT.

The rearrangement joins TRBV7-6 to TRBJ2-5; 15 bases map to TRBD2. The germline V gene has CDR1 SGHVS and CDR2 FNYEAQ. J gave up 1 base and V 10 bases, and 4 bases lay outside the gene matches. This CDR3 contains 15 residues. The CDR3 nucleotides are TGTGCCATAGGGACTAGCGGGGGGATCCAAGAGACCCAGTACTTC. Translation gives CAIGTSGGIQETQYF.

The V and J genes are TRBV6-2 or TRBV6-3 and TRBJ2-1; 7 nucleotides line up with TRBD1. This CDR3 region has 15 residues. After removal of 6 bases from V and 12 bases from J, the junction contained 17 bases not matched to a gene. The germline V gene encodes CDR1 MNHEY and CDR2 SVGEGT. DNA of the CDR3: TGTGCCAGCAGCTCCATCGCTCGACAGGGTGTAGTGCAGTTCTTC. Protein sequence: CASSSIARQGVVQFF.

This chain uses TRBV5-8 with TRBJ1-5, with D unresolved. V was shortened by 5 bases and J by 2 bases, with 11 bases between the two germline ends. The germline CDR1 and CDR2 sequences are SGHTS and YDEGEE. The CDR3 has 14 amino acids. The CDR3 reads CASRMISGNQPQHF. The CDR3 DNA reads TGTGCCAGCAGGATGATCAGTGGCAATCAGCCCCAGCATTTT.

The gene calls are TRBV7-8 and TRBJ2-7; a weak D match, TRBD2 (6 bases). This CDR3 region has 16 residues. Per germline, CDR1 SGHVS and CDR2 FQNEAQ. The V end lost 1 base, the J end lost 3 bases, and 16 bases lay between the germline ends. CDR3 sequence: CASSLVSGGLFYEQYF. CDR3 sequence (DNA): TGTGCCAGCAGCTTAGTTAGCGGAGGACTTTTCTACGAGCAGTACTTC.

The chain uses TRBV9 and TRBJ1-2; possible D gene TRBD1, 6 bases. Germline V gives CDR1 SGDLS, CDR2 YYNGEE. The ends were cut back, 1 base at V and 5 bases at J, with 18 bases in the middle. The CDR3 runs 16 residues. The CDR3 is CASSVYDRLGAYGYTF. CDR3 DNA: TGTGCCAGCAGCGTATACGACAGGCTAGGGGCATATGGCTACACCTTC.

J is TRBJ1-2 and V is TRBV14, with 10 bases lining up with TRBD1. This CDR3 comprises 16 residues. V gave up 0 bases and J gave up 8 bases; unmatched junction bases: 9. The germline V gene encodes CDR1 SGHDN and CDR2 FVKESK. CDR3 in amino acids: CASSQDGWDRGSGYTF. The CDR3, as DNA: TGTGCCAGCAGCCAAGATGGCTGGGACAGGGGTTCCGGCTACACCTTC.

This clone was seen more than once but under ten times. The chain couples TRBV7-8 to TRBJ2-7, with TRBD2 matching over 7 bases. Trimming at V came to 1 base and at J to 7 bases, leaving 1 base not matched to a gene. Germline V gene lookup returns CDR1 SGHVS and CDR2 FQNEAQ. There are 12 residues in the CDR3. This CDR3 reads CASSLGGGEQYF. The CDR3 DNA reads TGTGCCAGCAGCTTAGGGGGAGGGGAGCAGTACTTC.